The 2 T cell receptor beta chains in this list originate from one sample, sequenced in a study of vaccination effects on CD4 cells after COVID-19. Pools of viral peptides were used by the ViraFEST assay to expand antigen-specific CD4+ T cells ahead of sequencing. Between days 9 and 10 of culture, CD4+ T cells were separated out. The participants, recipients of two vaccine doses, got either BNT162b2 or mRNA-1273. TCRdb's copy holds only in-frame clones and misses some; the assay was immunoSEQ multiplex PCR. The sample lists about 22,000 clones, 72% occurring once. These TCRs are of unknown antigen specificity. This sample comprised CD4+ T cells from PBMCs cultured with HCoV-NL63 spike peptides, obtained after COVID-19 vaccination. All receptors derive from a human donor who received a COVID-19 vaccine.

The chain carries TRBV2 and TRBJ2-6; D is unclear. V lost 5 bases and J lost 1, with 3 bases in between. Germline V CDR1 and CDR2: SNHLY, FYNNEI. The CDR3 is made up of 13 amino acids. The CDR3 is CASSYSGANVLTF. The CDR3 DNA sequence: TGTGCCAGCAGTTATTCTGGGGCCAACGTCCTGACTTTC.

V gene TRBV27 combines with J gene TRBJ2-7; 10 nucleotides match TRBD2. The CDR3 sequence is 11 residues long. Losses at the gene ends were 9 bases for V and 7 bases for J; bases not matched to a gene: 3. The germline CDR1 and CDR2 sequences are MNHEY and SMNVEV (reference sequence). The CDR3 spells CASKLAGEQYF. The CDR3 nucleotides read TGTGCCAGTAAACTAGCGGGGGAGCAGTACTTC.